The 25 T cell receptor beta chains below were found in one sample sequenced in a study of blood T cell repertoires in COVID-19. Profiling relied on immunoSEQ multiplex PCR, and the TCRdb table lists in-frame clones only, not all of them. The data show approximately 53,000 clones, around 80% seen once. The sequencing input was PBMCs or T cells enriched from blood (not recorded which). These receptors were taken from a woman between 50 and 59 years old with acute COVID-19.

In this sample, this clone turned up a few times. The chain is built from TRBV10-1 and TRBJ1-1; no clear D. This CDR3 is built from 14 residues. From germline, CDR1 is WNHNN and CDR2 SYGVQD (reference sequence). Trimming took 0 bases from V and 10 from J, leaving 15 bases between them. CDR3 protein: CASSESSATVGAFF. For the CDR3, the DNA is TGCGCCAGCAGTGAGTCCTCAGCGACGGTTGGAGCTTTCTTT.

This clone was observed a single time. The chain uses TRBV4-1 and TRBJ2-1; 13 positions match TRBD2. The germline V gene has CDR1 MGHRA and CDR2 YSYEKL. This CDR3 region has 20 residues. V lost 2 bases and J lost 3; bases outside the gene matches: 13. DNA for the CDR3: TGCGCCAGCAGCCAACAAACTTACCCGGGACTAGCGGGGAGCTACAATGAGCAGTTCTTC. This sequence encodes CASSQQTYPGLAGSYNEQFF.

This chain uses TRBV7-3 with TRBJ1-1; TRBD1 aligns across 12 bases. Germline V gene sequence: CDR1 SGHTA, CDR2 FQGTGA. V lost 0 bases to trimming and J lost 1 base; unmatched junction nucleotides: 18. This CDR3 has 22 residues. The CDR3 sequence: CASSLTFGTGGASSRQNTEAFF. CDR3 in DNA: TGTGCCAGCAGCTTAACGTTTGGGACAGGGGGCGCTTCCTCCCGGCAGAACACTGAAGCTTTCTTT.

The rearrangement uses TRBV2 and TRBJ1-2; 7 positions match TRBD1. CDR3 length: 15 amino acids. The V gene end was trimmed by 4 bases and the J gene end by 7 bases; junction bases not matched to a gene: 12. The germline V gene has CDR1 SNHLY and CDR2 FYNNEI. DNA for the CDR3: TGTGCCAGCAGTGGACTCGGGCAGGGGGGAGGTGGCTACACCTTC. Its translation: CASSGLGQGGGGYTF.

The chain joins TRBV18 to TRBJ1-1; no clear D gene. The CDR3 has 12 residues. Between the trimmed V and J ends, which lost 3 bases and 6 bases, there was a span of 8 bases. Germline assignment: CDR1 KGHSH and CDR2 LQKENI. This CDR3 is CASSPNGPEAFF. The CDR3 DNA is TGTGCCAGCTCACCGAATGGGCCTGAAGCTTTCTTT.

CDR3 nucleotide sequence: TGTGCCAGCTCACCGGGTAACGGGGGGAACACTGAAGCTTTCTTT. Its protein is CASSPGNGGNTEAFF. This sequence joins TRBV18 and TRBJ1-1; D possibly corresponds to TRBD1 (5 bases). There are 15 residues in the CDR3. The V gene's germline CDR1 is KGHSH and CDR2 LQKENI. V was trimmed by 3 bases and J by 1 base, leaving 12 bases between them.

On this clone itself: Other nucleotide sequences in the sample specify the same CDR3. Here the CDR3 reads CASSQEGTGTEAFF. The CDR3 DNA sequence: TGTGCCAGCAGCCAAGAGGGGACTGGCACTGAAGCTTTCTTT. This sequence joins TRBV3-1 (or the pseudogene TRBV3-2) and TRBJ1-1; tentatively, D is TRBD1 (5 bases). The CDR3 has 14 amino acids. Germline V gene lookup returns CDR1 LGHDT and CDR2 YNNKEL (reference sequence). Trimming removed 0 bases from V and 4 bases from J, with 9 bases in between.

This chain links TRBV27 with TRBJ1-3; unclear D gene. V was trimmed by 6 bases and J by 0 bases, leaving 9 bases between them. Germline CDR1 and CDR2: MNHEY and SMNVEV (reference sequence). The CDR3 has 14 residues. CDR3 nucleotides: TGTGCCAGCAGCCGGGAGTACTCTGGAAACACCATATATTTT. Translation: CASSREYSGNTIYF.

The chain joins TRBV7-8 to TRBJ2-4; weak D call: TRBD1 (6 bases). Germline CDR1 is SGHVS and CDR2 is FQNEAQ. The CDR3 extends over 14 amino acids. V was trimmed by 0 bases and J by 7 bases, leaving 10 bases between them. The CDR3 DNA is TGTGCCAGCAGCTTAGCGGGGACATCGAACATTCAGTACTTC. Translation gives CASSLAGTSNIQYF. Filled out from reference TRBV7-8 and TRBJ2-4, the complete variable domain reads GAGVSQSPRYKVAKRGQDVALRCDPISGHVSLFWYQQALGQGPEFLTYFQNEAQLDKSGLPSDRFFAERPEGSVSTLKIQRTQQEDSAVYLCASSLAGTSNIQYFGAGTRLSVL.

The genes are TRBV28 and TRBJ2-7; maybe TRBD1 (5 bases). Germline V gives CDR1 MDHEN, CDR2 SYDVKM. The CDR3 spans 14 residues. V lost 2 bases to trimming and J lost 5 bases, with 13 bases between them. CDR3 protein: CASSLGHRPDEQYF. DNA of the CDR3: TGTGCCAGCAGTTTAGGTCACAGGCCTGACGAGCAGTACTTC.

The rearrangement uses TRBV7-3 and TRBJ1-3; TRBD1 is a possible D gene (5 bases). V was shortened by 2 bases and J by 4 bases, with 12 bases between the two germline ends. This CDR3 region has 15 residues. The germline gives CDR1 SGHTA, CDR2 FQGTGA. This CDR3 is CASSLSSGSGNTIYF. The CDR3 nucleotides are TGTGCCAGCAGCTTATCGTCAGGGTCAGGAAACACCATATATTTT.

V gene TRBV4-2 combines with J gene TRBJ2-5, with 7 bases identical to TRBD2. Germline V lookup: CDR1 LGHNA, CDR2 YNFKEQ. This CDR3 contains 15 residues. The junction had 10 bases not matched to a gene; V was cut back by 4 bases and J by 5 bases. The CDR3 reads CASSPSGGASETQYF. CDR3 DNA sequence: TGTGCCAGCAGCCCTTCGGGGGGTGCCTCGGAGACCCAGTACTTC.

This rearrangement joins TRBV4-1 to TRBJ2-5; 11 positions agree with TRBD2. J was trimmed by 4 bases and V by 2 bases; bases with no gene match: 9. Germline loops: CDR1 MGHRA, CDR2 YSYEKL. The CDR3 totals 17 residues. The CDR3 loop is CASSQRLAGTRGETQYF. CDR3 DNA sequence: TGCGCCAGCAGCCAAAGACTAGCGGGGACGAGGGGAGAGACCCAGTACTTC.

The chain combines TRBV9 with TRBJ1-5, with TRBD1 matching over 9 bases. V shed 0 bases and J 7 bases; nucleotides not matched to a gene: 5. Germline CDR1 and CDR2: SGDLS and YYNGEE. The CDR3 loop spans 15 amino acids. The CDR3 loop is CASSVEGQGGQPQHF. The CDR3, as DNA: TGTGCCAGCAGCGTAGAGGGACAGGGAGGGCAGCCCCAGCATTTT.

The chain couples TRBV18 to TRBJ1-2; TRBD1 is a possible D gene (5 bases). Trimming left V 4 bases short and J 2 bases short, with 11 bases between. This CDR3 spans 14 amino acids. The germline gives CDR1 KGHSH, CDR2 LQKENI. The CDR3, as DNA: TGTGCCAGCTCACGGGGCGGAGGGAACTATGGCTACACCTTC. It codes for CASSRGGGNYGYTF.

The chain employs TRBV5-1 and TRBJ1-1; 7 positions agree with TRBD1. The germline V gene has CDR1 SGHRS and CDR2 YFSETQ. The CDR3 totals 15 residues. V lost 0 bases and J lost 9; bases outside the gene matches: 11. The chain's CDR3 is CASSLVTGPDTKAFF. As DNA, the CDR3 is TGCGCCAGCAGCTTGGTGACAGGGCCCGACACCAAAGCTTTCTTT.

V usage is TRBV4-1 and J usage is TRBJ1-5; D not certain. Deletions cut 1 base from V and 3 bases from J, with 10 bases between. This CDR3 contains 15 residues. Germline CDR1 is MGHRA and CDR2 is YSYEKL. The CDR3 loop reads CASSQGRSANQPQHF. DNA of the CDR3: TGCGCCAGCAGCCAAGGCCGGAGCGCCAATCAGCCCCAGCATTTT.

Note on this clone: Other DNA sequences in the same sample also yield this CDR3. The V and J genes are TRBV2 and TRBJ1-2, with D unclear. The CDR3 runs 12 residues. From germline, CDR1 is SNHLY and CDR2 FYNNEI. V was pared by 6 bases and J by 5 bases, with 10 bases between. Here the CDR3 DNA reads TGTGCCAGCAGGGATAGGACTTATGGCTACACCTTC. Its protein product is CASRDRTYGYTF.

V usage is TRBV4-1 and J usage is TRBJ2-5, with TRBD2 identical over 7 bases. Trimming took 1 base from V and 6 from J; bases not matched to a gene: 8. CDR3 size: 15 residues. Per germline, CDR1 MGHRA and CDR2 YSYEKL. CDR3 protein: CASSQGSDGGKTQYF. The CDR3 DNA sequence: TGCGCCAGCAGCCAAGGGTCCGACGGGGGGAAGACCCAGTACTTC.

The chain has TRBV19 and TRBJ1-4, with D uncertain. Trimming pared 10 bases from V and 5 bases from J, leaving 14 bases between. The CDR3 is made up of 13 amino acids. The germline V gene has CDR1 LNHDA and CDR2 SQIVND (reference sequence). DNA for the CDR3: TGTGCCACCTACAGACCCCAAAATGAAAAACTGTTTTTT. Its translation: CATYRPQNEKLFF.

The chain carries TRBV11-3 and TRBJ1-5, with TRBD1 identical over 7 bases. The trim removed 11 bases at V and 3 bases at J, leaving 10 bases unmatched. The CDR3 has 14 residues. Germline CDR1 SGHNT, CDR2 YENEEA. CDR3 nucleotide sequence: TGTGCCCAGCGGCGGACAGGCGTCAATCAGCCCCAGCATTTT. This gives the protein CAQRRTGVNQPQHF.

The chain joins TRBV7-9 to TRBJ1-4; D call uncertain. CDR3 length equals 15 residues. Germline V gene lookup returns CDR1 SEHNR and CDR2 FQNEAQ (reference sequence). The V end was cut by 1 base, the J end by 0 bases, with 6 bases between. CDR3 loop: CASSLGESTNEKLFF. The CDR3 nucleotides read TGTGCCAGCAGCTTAGGAGAGTCAACTAATGAAAAACTGTTTTTT. The full variable domain, its missing parts supplied by reference TRBV7-9 and TRBJ1-4, is DTGVSQNPRHKITKRGQNVTFRCDPISEHNRLYWYRQTLGQGPEFLTYFQNEAQLEKSRLLSDRFSAERPKGSFSTLEIQRTEQGDSAMYLCASSLGESTNEKLFFGSGTQLSVL.

The V gene is TRBV9, the J gene TRBJ2-2; tentatively, D is TRBD1 (7 bases). Looked up from germline, CDR1 is SGDLS and CDR2 is YYNGEE. This CDR3 has 15 amino acids. The V end lost 7 bases, the J end lost 1 base, and 14 bases lay between the germline ends. CDR3 bases: TGTGCCAGCTCCCCCCAGGGGGGGAACACCGGGGAGCTGTTTTTT. Translation: CASSPQGGNTGELFF.

V gene TRBV6-5 combines with J gene TRBJ2-2, with 7 bases identical to TRBD2. This CDR3 spans 12 amino acids. Per germline, CDR1 MNHEY and CDR2 SVGAGI. Germline trimming cut 8 bases from V and 3 bases from J; bases unmatched to any gene: 0. In DNA, the CDR3 is TGTGCCAGCGGGGGGGACACCGGGGAGCTGTTTTTT. Amino acid sequence: CASGGDTGELFF.

V and J are TRBV19 and TRBJ2-1, with 10 bases identical to TRBD2. The CDR3 extends over 15 amino acids. Trimming at V came to 4 bases and at J to 4 bases, leaving 4 bases not matched to a gene. Germline CDR1 reads LNHDA; CDR2 reads SQIVND (reference sequence). The CDR3 DNA follows: TGTGCCAGTAGTACTAGCGGGGGAGGTTACAATGAGCAGTTCTTC. Residues: CASSTSGGGYNEQFF.